This T cell receptor (beta chain) was captured by sequencing in a study of T-cell memory formation after mild COVID-19. Points from the study as a whole: Pre-infection memory contained some responding clones, which suggested that cross-reactive memory had joined. While clones contracting from day 15 to 85 were balanced between CD4 and CD8, later expanders leaned CD4+.

Germline values: CDR1 MNHEY, CDR2 SVGAGI. Trimming removed 7 bases at V and 0 bases at J, with 12 bases between. The CDR3 totals 14 residues. MiXCR, run by TCRdb on the 5' RACE reads, gives a single entry per CDR3 protein. The repertoire holds some 130,000 distinct CDR3 sequences, with around a sixth as singletons. As concerns this clonotype: The antigen remains undetermined.

The receptor was isolated from an adult woman who had mild COVID-19 (a few samples of this study predate the infection). Cell type and time point are not known. The rearrangement uses TRBV6-5 and TRBJ1-1, with D possibly TRBD1 on 5 matching bases. The sequenced sample was PBMCs or a T cell subset sorted from them (not recorded which). The CDR3 DNA reads TGTGCCAGCACCCAGGGACGGTTGAACACTGAAGCTTTCTTT. Residues: CASTQGRLNTEAFF.